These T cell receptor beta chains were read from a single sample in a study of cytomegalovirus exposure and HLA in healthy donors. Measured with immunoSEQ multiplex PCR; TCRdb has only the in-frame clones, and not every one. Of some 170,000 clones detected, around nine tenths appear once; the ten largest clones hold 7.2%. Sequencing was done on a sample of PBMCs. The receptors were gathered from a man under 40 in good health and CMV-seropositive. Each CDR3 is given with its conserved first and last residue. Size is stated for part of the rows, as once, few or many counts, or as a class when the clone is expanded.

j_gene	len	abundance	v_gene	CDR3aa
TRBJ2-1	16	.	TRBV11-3	CASSPGQASYNNEQFF
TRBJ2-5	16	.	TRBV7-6	CASSLRTEEYQETQYF
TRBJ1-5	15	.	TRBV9	CASSSHGTGNQPQHF
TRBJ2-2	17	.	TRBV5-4	CASSEPGTGVSTGELFF
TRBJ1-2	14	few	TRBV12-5	CASGLADSNYGYTF
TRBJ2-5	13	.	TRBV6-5	CASFPGQGLTQYF
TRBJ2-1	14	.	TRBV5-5	CASSRLAGGNEQFF
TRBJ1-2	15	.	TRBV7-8	CASSLYVSGGYGYTF
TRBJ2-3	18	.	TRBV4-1	CASSHPFPPVELQDTQYF
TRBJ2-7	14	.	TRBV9	CASSVGGPPYEQYF
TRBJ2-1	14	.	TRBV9	CASSPRTSHGEQFF
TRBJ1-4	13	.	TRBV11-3	CASSLDSNEKLFF
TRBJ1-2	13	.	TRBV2	CASKETGAGGYTF
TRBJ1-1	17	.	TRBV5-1	CASSLALGGWRNTEAFF
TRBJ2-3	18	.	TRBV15	CATSRGLAGGPSTDTQYF
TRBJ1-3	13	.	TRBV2	CASSRLFRNTIYF
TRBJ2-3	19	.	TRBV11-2	CASSFSRDRGFTSTDTQYF
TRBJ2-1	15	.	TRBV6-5	CASSPDRGRYNEQFF
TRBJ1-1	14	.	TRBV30	CAWSVGRGNTEAFF
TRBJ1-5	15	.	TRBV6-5	CASTPGDVSGQPQHF
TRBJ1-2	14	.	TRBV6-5	CASLKGRGIDGYTF
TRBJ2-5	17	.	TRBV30	CAWSVKSTSGVQETQYF
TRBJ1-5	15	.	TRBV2	CASTTDRISNQPQHF
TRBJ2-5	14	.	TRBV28	CASTIVGDQETQYF
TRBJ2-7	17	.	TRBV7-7	CASSSESSGRAPYEQYF
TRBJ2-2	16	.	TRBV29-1	CSVEAGRFSNTGELFF
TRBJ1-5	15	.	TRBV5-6	CASSPFGDGNQPQHF
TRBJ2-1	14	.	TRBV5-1	CASSLGGGYNEQFF
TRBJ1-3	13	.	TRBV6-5	CASSNLPGNTIYF
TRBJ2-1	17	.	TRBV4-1	CASSQEFGGTSYNEQFF
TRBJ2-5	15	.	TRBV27	CASCDRGNHQETQYF
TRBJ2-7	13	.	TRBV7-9	CASSQRTSYEQYF